The 27 T cell receptor beta chains given below trace back to one sample, sequenced in a study of blood T cells in healthy people across ages. A second 7 to 11 cycle PCR used barcoded and J-beta primers. TCRdb reanalysed the 5' RACE reads using MiXCR and keeps one entry per CDR3 protein. This table holds 660,000 or so distinct CDR3 sequences, around 54% found once. Material for sequencing was blood. These receptors all stem from a man between 60 and 75 years old in good health.

This clonotype was seen only a few times. This chain uses TRBV7-2 with TRBJ2-7; 9 positions match TRBD2. The CDR3 runs to 15 residues. V lost 1 base to trimming and J lost 0 bases; unmatched junction nucleotides: 1. The germline V gene encodes CDR1 SGHTA and CDR2 FQGNSA. The CDR3 DNA follows: TGTGCCAGCAGCTTAGGACTAGCGGTCTCCTACGAGCAGTACTTC. It translates to CASSLGLAVSYEQYF.

The chain uses TRBV20-1 and TRBJ1-1; 8 nucleotides align to TRBD1. V lost 5 bases, J lost 5 bases, and 13 bases stayed unmatched. This CDR3 comprises 15 residues. Germline V CDR1 and CDR2: DFQATT, SNEGSKA (reference sequence). The CDR3 nucleotides are TGCAGTGCTTCCGCGGGGGTAACAGGGGGTACTGAAGCTTTCTTT. This sequence encodes CSASAGVTGGTEAFF.

A few counts support this clonotype. The rearrangement uses TRBV25-1 and TRBJ2-7, with TRBD1 matching over 10 bases. After removal of 5 bases from V and 4 bases from J, the junction contained 14 bases not matched to a gene. The CDR3 has 17 residues. Looked up from germline, CDR1 is MGHDK and CDR2 is SYGVNS. The DNA of the CDR3 is TGTGCCAGCAGTCTCCGACGGAGACAGGGGGCAAGGTACGAGCAGTACTTC. Protein: CASSLRRRQGARYEQYF.

The chain couples TRBV20-1 to TRBJ2-7; 8 bases are a match to TRBD1. Germline V gene data show CDR1 as DFQATT and CDR2 as SNEGSKA (reference sequence). The CDR3 consists of 15 residues. V trimming: 0 bases; J trimming: 6 bases; junction bases outside the gene matches: 10. The CDR3 nucleotides are TGCAGTGCTAGAGATCCTAGGACAGGGTACGGCGAGCAGTACTTC. Translation: CSARDPRTGYGEQYF.

This clonotype was counted a few times. The chain uses TRBV5-4 and TRBJ2-5, with 10 bases matching TRBD2. This CDR3 spans 15 amino acids. The germline CDR1 and CDR2 sequences are SGHNT and YYREEE (reference sequence). J lost 9 bases, V lost 0 bases, and 8 bases had no gene match. DNA for the CDR3: TGTGCCAGCAGCTTGGGAGCGGGGGGGCTCGGGGCCCAGTACTTC. Its protein product is CASSLGAGGLGAQYF.

This clonotype appeared a few times. V usage is TRBV7-8 and J usage is TRBJ2-5, with D perhaps TRBD2 (6 bases). Germline values: CDR1 SGHVS, CDR2 FQNEAQ. The CDR3 spans 16 residues. The V end was cut by 1 base, the J end by 7 bases, with 19 bases between. CDR3 DNA sequence: TGTGCCAGCAGCTTAGTTCAGGAGGGGTATAGGGGGACCCAGTACTTC. It yields the protein CASSLVQEGYRGTQYF.

The genes are TRBV7-2 and TRBJ1-1, with D possibly being TRBD1 (6 bases). With 0 bases removed from V and 0 bases from J, the gap between germline ends came to 11 bases. The CDR3 has 16 residues. CDR1 and CDR2 from the germline V gene are SGHTA and FQGNSA. The CDR3 nucleotides are TGTGCCAGCAGCTTAGCCCCGGGGGCCATGAACACTGAAGCTTTCTTT. The encoded protein is CASSLAPGAMNTEAFF.

This clonotype was detected a few times. J is TRBJ2-3 and V is TRBV7-9, with unresolved D. The CDR3 is 15 residues long. Germline V gene lookup returns CDR1 SEHNR and CDR2 FQNEAQ (reference sequence). The V end lost 5 bases, the J end lost 0 bases, and 12 bases lay between the germline ends. For the CDR3, the DNA is TGTGCCAGCAGCACCATGACACCTAGCACAGATACGCAGTATTTT. It codes for CASSTMTPSTDTQYF.

This chain links TRBV20-1 with TRBJ2-1; 9 nucleotides agree with TRBD2. Germline assignment: CDR1 DFQATT and CDR2 SNEGSKA (reference sequence). Unmatched junction bases numbered 15, after V lost 1 base and J lost 5 bases. The length of the CDR3 is 18 residues. The CDR3: CSARGGRGGRWVNNEQFF. CDR3 nucleotide sequence: TGCAGTGCTAGAGGAGGGCGGGGGGGCCGGTGGGTTAACAATGAGCAGTTCTTC.

The rearrangement uses TRBV20-1 and TRBJ2-2; D ambiguous. The germline V gene has CDR1 DFQATT and CDR2 SNEGSKA (reference sequence). The length of the CDR3 is 13 residues. V was cut by 2 bases and J by 1 base, with 5 bases left in between. DNA for the CDR3: TGCAGTGCTAGAAAAGGGAACACCGGGGAGCTGTTTTTT. This translates into CSARKGNTGELFF.

Comment on this clonotype: Here the CDR3 omits its conserved ending phenylalanine or tryptophan, so a read error is the likely source. The chain recombines TRBV7-2 with TRBJ2-4; D call uncertain. The J call may not be correct, given that the DNA end is closer to TRBJ2-7. Looked up from germline, CDR1 is SGHTA and CDR2 is FQGNSA. The CDR3 totals 14 residues. CDR3 sequence: CASSLPGQYYEQYL. The DNA for the CDR3 is TGTGCCAGCAGCTTACCCGGGCAGTACTACGAGCAGTACCTC.

In its sample, this clonotype was seen a few times. V gene TRBV6-2 or TRBV6-3 combines with J gene TRBJ2-3; TRBD2 aligns across 9 bases. The junction had 16 bases not matched to a gene; V was cut back by 6 bases and J by 9 bases. The CDR3 contains 16 residues. Germline assignment: CDR1 MNHEY and CDR2 SVGEGT. The CDR3 bases are TGTGCCAGCAGCCCCTTAGCGGGGGCGCCCTCGGGCACGCAGTATTTT. Protein sequence: CASSPLAGAPSGTQYF.

V and J are TRBV3-1 and TRBJ2-5, with 9 positions matching TRBD2. The CDR3 is 15 amino acids. Germline V gene sequence: CDR1 LGHDT, CDR2 YNNKEL (reference sequence). V lost 0 bases and J lost 5; bases outside the gene matches: 4. CDR3 protein: CASSQEAGGSETQYF. CDR3 bases: TGTGCCAGCAGCCAAGAAGCGGGGGGAAGTGAGACCCAGTACTTC.

The DNA of the CDR3 is TGTGCCAGCAGCGTAGTCGCGCGGGACCTGGGGAGGGATACGCAGTATTTT. Protein sequence: CASSVVARDLGRDTQYF. The chain recombines TRBV9 with TRBJ2-3; possible D gene TRBD2, 6 bases. CDR3 length equals 17 residues. Germline assignment: CDR1 SGDLS and CDR2 YYNGEE. V shed 0 bases and J shed 6 bases, with 20 bases lying between them.

The chain is built from TRBV7-9 and TRBJ2-7, with 9 bases aligning to TRBD2. The closer fit of TRBJ2-5 to the DNA end suggests the J call may be wrong. CDR1 SEHNR and CDR2 FQNEAQ come from the germline V gene (reference sequence). The CDR3 loop spans 16 amino acids. CDR3 amino acids: CASRPRLAVDSETQYF. CDR3 sequence (DNA): TGTGCCAGCCGCCCCCGACTAGCGGTGGATTCTGAGACCCAGTACTTC.

This rearrangement joins TRBV10-3 to TRBJ2-3; TRBD2 matches at 8 bases. The CDR3 has 17 amino acids. Germline CDR1 ENHRY, CDR2 SYGVKD. The trim removed 2 bases at V and 9 bases at J, leaving 16 bases unmatched. DNA of the CDR3: TGTGCCATCAGTGAGCCCGCTTGGAGCGGGGGTGTTGGAACGCAGTATTTT. Its protein is CAISEPAWSGGVGTQYF.

The rearrangement links TRBV13 to TRBJ2-1; D possibly matches TRBD1 or TRBD2 (5 bases each). The CDR3 contains 13 residues. V was shortened by 5 bases and J by 9 bases, with 14 bases between the two germline ends. Germline CDR1 reads PRHDT; CDR2 reads FYEKMQ (reference sequence). CDR3 residues: CASSPPGGGEQFF. CDR3 coding DNA: TGTGCCAGCAGCCCTCCGGGTGGGGGTGAGCAGTTCTTC. Filled out from reference TRBV13 and TRBJ2-1, the complete variable domain reads AAGVIQSPRHLIKEKRETATLKCYPIPRHDTVYWYQQGPGQDPQFLISFYEKMQSDKGSIPDRFSAQQFSDYHSELNMSSLELGDSALYFCASSPPGGGEQFFGPGTRLTVL.

This clonotype was counted ten times or more. The rearrangement links TRBV24-1 to TRBJ2-1, with D maybe TRBD1 (5 bases). The CDR3 has 13 residues. V lost 4 bases and J 6 bases, leaving 9 bases between the germline ends. The germline gives CDR1 KGHDR, CDR2 SFDVKD. The DNA of the CDR3 is TGTGCCACCAGTGAAGGACACCTCAATGAGCAGTTCTTC. Translated, it gives CATSEGHLNEQFF.

This clonotype was detected only a few times. This rearrangement joins TRBV15 to TRBJ2-5; TRBD2 matches 8 bases. Germline-derived CDR1 and CDR2 are LNHNV and YYDKDF (reference sequence). CDR3 length equals 16 residues. Unmatched junction bases numbered 9, after V lost 1 base and J lost 5 bases. The CDR3 sequence is CATSRAFGGAFETQYF. The CDR3 DNA sequence: TGTGCCACCAGCAGAGCTTTCGGGGGGGCATTTGAGACCCAGTACTTC. Based on the CDR3 plus reference TRBV15 and TRBJ2-5, the full variable domain is DAMVIQNPRYQVTQFGKPVTLSCSQTLNHNVMYWYQQKSSQAPKLLFHYYDKDFNNEADTPDNFQSRRPNTSFCFLDIRSPGLGDTAMYLCATSRAFGGAFETQYFGPGTRLLVL.

This sequence joins TRBV29-1 and TRBJ2-5; 14 nucleotides align to TRBD2. Germline V gene sequence: CDR1 SQVTM, CDR2 ANQGSEA. The V gene end was trimmed by 3 bases and the J gene end by 7 bases; junction bases not matched to a gene: 7. The CDR3 length is 15 residues. In DNA, the CDR3 is TGCAGCGTTGAGGGACTAGCGGGGGAGCCACGGACCCAGTACTTC. Amino acid sequence: CSVEGLAGEPRTQYF.

The chain combines TRBV12-3 or TRBV12-4 with TRBJ2-5, with D tentatively TRBD2 (6 bases). The DNA end lines up better with TRBJ2-7; the J call may be wrong. The CDR3 spans 12 residues. In DNA form, the CDR3 reads TGTGCCAGCAGCCGGGGGTATGGCGAGCAGTACTTC. This codes for CASSRGYGEQYF.

This chain links TRBV10-2 with TRBJ2-7; 9 bases fit TRBD1. Germline V lookup: CDR1 WSHSY, CDR2 SAAADI. CDR3 length: 13 amino acids. The V segment lost 7 bases and the J segment 3 bases; nucleotides outside the gene matches: 4. The CDR3: CASTGTGRYEQYF. CDR3 in DNA: TGCGCCAGCACTGGGACAGGGCGCTACGAGCAGTACTTC.

This clonotype appeared a few times. The rearrangement uses TRBV12-3 or TRBV12-4 and TRBJ2-3; D gene uncertain. This CDR3 is built from 14 residues. The V gene lost 3 bases and the J gene lost 13 bases, with 20 bases spanning the gap. CDR3 bases: TGTGCCAGCAGTTTTGGAGTGACCGGAGATGCGGAGTATTTT. The encoded protein is CASSFGVTGDAEYF.

The genes are TRBV6-5 and TRBJ1-1; no clear D. From germline, CDR1 is MNHEY and CDR2 SVGAGI. CDR3 length: 16 amino acids. Trimming shortened V by 4 bases and J by 5 bases, and 20 bases separated the two germline ends. CDR3 amino acids: CASSSPPGARRTEAFF. The CDR3 nucleotides are TGTGCCAGCAGTTCTCCCCCAGGAGCCCGGCGGACTGAAGCTTTCTTT.

This clonotype has a single count. The V and J genes are TRBV7-9 and TRBJ2-5; possibly TRBD2 for D (7 bases). Trimming shortened V by 1 base and J by 0 bases, and 12 bases separated the two germline ends. The CDR3 sequence is 16 residues long. CDR1 and CDR2 from the germline V gene are SEHNR and FQNEAQ (reference sequence). This CDR3 is CASSLGGGGYQETQYF. CDR3 DNA: TGTGCCAGCAGCTTAGGAGGGGGGGGGTACCAAGAGACCCAGTACTTC.

The chain uses TRBV20-1 and TRBJ2-1; 10 bases line up with TRBD2. The V gene end was trimmed by 0 bases and the J gene end by 3 bases; junction bases not matched to a gene: 14. The length of the CDR3 is 19 residues. Germline-derived CDR1 and CDR2 are DFQATT and SNEGSKA (reference sequence). The CDR3 DNA follows: TGCAGTGCTAGAGAGCGGAGGCTAGCGGGGGTGCACATCTACAATGAGCAGTTCTTC. Translated, it gives CSARERRLAGVHIYNEQFF.

The J gene is TRBJ2-3, the V gene TRBV7-2, with 11 bases aligning to TRBD2. Looked up from germline, CDR1 is SGHTA and CDR2 is FQGNSA. The CDR3 sequence is 16 residues long. V lost 7 bases, J lost 1 base, and 7 bases stayed unmatched. DNA for the CDR3: TGTGCCAGCAACCGGGGGACTAGCGGAGGCACAGATACGCAGTATTTT. Protein sequence: CASNRGTSGGTDTQYF.